This TCR beta chain was observed in a study of blood T cell repertoires in COVID-19. Study background: Acute and convalescent COVID-19 samples came from the United States, Italy and Spain. From T cells, B-cell-depleted T cells, or PBMCs came the material, which was cDNA or gDNA.

Germline V lookup: CDR1 ENHRY, CDR2 SYGVKD. Deletions cut 10 bases from V and 0 bases from J, with 15 bases between. This CDR3 is built from 14 residues. This clone has at least ten counts. In the authors' methods: Amplification of reference gene primers provided the estimated nucleated cell counts. The repertoire was sequenced with immunoSEQ multiplex PCR; TCRdb's copy has only in-frame clones and lacks some. V and J calls and clone size come straight from that table; D and trimming were deduced from the DNA. The sample includes 140,000 or so clones, 80% of them seen just once. V gene TRBV10-3 combines with J gene TRBJ1-2; possible D gene TRBD1, 5 bases. The specimen sequenced was peripheral blood. The TCR originated in a woman aged 45-59 years with acute or convalescent COVID-19. This chain's CDR3 is CATLGGPSNYGYTF. The CDR3, as DNA: TGTGCCACCCTCGGGGGACCCTCTAACTATGGCTACACCTTC.